The clone carrying this T cell receptor beta chain was observed many times. The data are from a study of blood T cell repertoires in COVID-19. The data were produced by immunoSEQ multiplex PCR, yet TCRdb's version contains in-frame clones alone and is incomplete. The sample comprises over 200,000 clones, roughly 90% of which are singletons, and roughly 4% rests with the top ten. Germline V gives CDR1 SGDLS, CDR2 YYNGEE. The CDR3 sequence is 14 residues long. V trimming: 4 bases; J trimming: 8 bases; junction bases outside the gene matches: 3. This chain uses TRBV9 with TRBJ2-3; 14 bases agree with TRBD2. This receptor was taken from a man between 60 and 75 years old who had recovered from COVID-19. Input material: peripheral blood. CDR3 region: CASSFGLAGGTQYF. The CDR3 DNA reads TGTGCCAGCAGCTTCGGACTAGCGGGGGGTACGCAGTATTTT.